The 26 T cell receptor beta chains presented below share a single source sample, sequenced in a study of T cells after yellow fever vaccination. TCRdb re-analysed the 5' RACE reads in MiXCR, keeping a single row per CDR3 protein. The repertoire holds under 250,000 distinct CDR3 sequences, with 6.9% as singletons. The sample in question was CD4+ T cells sorted from PBMCs, obtained 15 days after the yellow fever booster vaccination. The receptors were gathered from a man aged 30 to 39 who received the YFV17D yellow fever vaccine.

The chain combines TRBV14 with TRBJ2-3; tentative D call: TRBD1 (6 bases). The CDR3 covers 12 residues. V lost 5 bases, J lost 5 bases, and 8 bases lay in between. Per germline, CDR1 SGHDN and CDR2 FVKESK. The CDR3 DNA follows: TGTGCCAGCAGCGAGACAGGAGATACGCAGTATTTT. Amino acids: CASSETGDTQYF.

This clonotype came up many times. The chain carries TRBV12-3 or TRBV12-4 and TRBJ1-1, with a tentative D call TRBD1 (6 bases). Trimming left V 0 bases short and J 8 bases short, with 10 bases between. This CDR3 comprises 13 residues. CDR3 protein: CASSLAHQGEAFF. CDR3 sequence (DNA): TGTGCCAGCAGTTTAGCGCATCAGGGGGAAGCTTTCTTT.

The rearrangement joins TRBV7-6 to TRBJ2-7, with 8 bases aligning to TRBD1. The germline gives CDR1 SGHVS, CDR2 FNYEAQ. V gave up 5 bases and J gave up 7 bases; unmatched junction bases: 10. This CDR3 is built from 14 residues. Written as DNA, the CDR3 is TGTGCCAGCAGCCCAGGGGGCCATTTAGAGGAGCAGTACTTC. Translated: CASSPGGHLEEQYF.

This clonotype occurred a few times. V is TRBV11-1 and J is TRBJ2-7, with TRBD2 identical over 8 bases. Trimming removed 5 bases from V and 1 base from J; junction bases left unmatched: 16. Per the germline V gene, CDR1 is SGHAT and CDR2 is FQDESV (reference sequence). The length of the CDR3 is 18 residues. The CDR3 nucleotides read TGTGCCAGCAGCCCCTTGAGGAAGGGGCGGGAGGTTTCCTACGAGCAGTACTTC. Translated: CASSPLRKGREVSYEQYF.

This clonotype was seen ten or more times. This chain links TRBV7-2 with TRBJ2-3, with D uncertain. V was trimmed by 4 bases and J by 3 bases, leaving 14 bases between them. Per germline, CDR1 SGHTA and CDR2 FQGNSA. The CDR3 is made up of 15 amino acids. CDR3 coding DNA: TGTGCCAGCAGCTCCCGCTCCTGGGTGACAGATACGCAGTATTTT. Its protein product is CASSSRSWVTDTQYF.

This chain uses TRBV7-2 with TRBJ2-1, with 9 bases aligning to TRBD1. Germline-derived CDR1 and CDR2 are SGHTA and FQGNSA. The V segment lost 6 bases and the J segment 4 bases; nucleotides outside the gene matches: 4. This CDR3 has 14 amino acids. CDR3 sequence: CASRGQGQYNEQFF. The CDR3 DNA follows: TGTGCCAGCAGGGGACAGGGCCAATACAATGAGCAGTTCTTC.

This chain links TRBV19 with TRBJ2-1, with D possibly being TRBD1 or TRBD2 (5 bases each). CDR1 is LNHDA and CDR2 is SQIVND in the germline V gene (reference sequence). V lost 6 bases, J lost 9 bases, and 15 bases lay in between. The CDR3 consists of 13 residues. The CDR3 nucleotides are TGTGCCAGTAGCCCGGGACCAACCCCTGAGCAGTTCTTC. It is translated as CASSPGPTPEQFF.

The chain employs TRBV15 and TRBJ1-3; D remains unclear. The V end lost 0 bases, the J end lost 0 bases, and 9 bases lay between the germline ends. The germline V gene has CDR1 LNHNV and CDR2 YYDKDF (reference sequence). This CDR3 contains 16 residues. CDR3 bases: TGTGCCACCAGCAGAGATCATAGTGACTCTGGAAACACCATATATTTT. Residues: CATSRDHSDSGNTIYF.

This clonotype was picked up many times. V is TRBV7-2 and J is TRBJ2-7; TRBD2 agrees at 7 bases. With 5 bases clipped from V and 5 bases from J, the junction kept 9 bases outside the gene matches. This CDR3 contains 14 residues. Germline values: CDR1 SGHTA, CDR2 FQGNSA. CDR3 amino acids: CASSPQLASDEQYF. CDR3 DNA sequence: TGTGCCAGCAGCCCACAACTAGCGTCGGACGAGCAGTACTTC.

This clonotype was found a few times. The chain uses TRBV12-3 or TRBV12-4 and TRBJ2-2; 7 nucleotides agree with TRBD2. J was trimmed by 5 bases and V by 7 bases; bases with no gene match: 4. The CDR3 totals 13 residues. CDR3 DNA: TGTGCCAGCACAGCCGGGAGGACCGGGGAGCTGTTTTTT. Translating gives CASTAGRTGELFF.

J is TRBJ2-1 and V is TRBV7-9; D gene ambiguous. Germline V gene sequence: CDR1 SEHNR, CDR2 FQNEAQ (reference sequence). Between the trimmed V and J ends, which lost 5 bases and 6 bases, there was a span of 8 bases. The CDR3 spans 12 residues. CDR3 in amino acids: CASSHSTNEQFF. The CDR3 region has the DNA TGTGCCAGCAGCCATAGCACCAATGAGCAGTTCTTC.

This rearrangement joins TRBV3-1 to TRBJ1-4; D not resolved. V lost 0 bases and J lost 8, with 4 bases in between. Per germline, CDR1 LGHDT and CDR2 YNNKEL (reference sequence). The CDR3 runs 12 residues. The CDR3 DNA is TGTGCCAGCAGCCAAGAAGGGGAAAAACTGTTTTTT. Amino acids: CASSQEGEKLFF.

This clonotype was observed a handful of times. The chain combines TRBV7-6 with TRBJ2-7; 7 positions agree with TRBD1. Germline CDR1 SGHVS, CDR2 FNYEAQ. After removal of 3 bases from V and 6 bases from J, the junction contained 11 bases not matched to a gene. The CDR3 is 15 residues long. As DNA, the CDR3 is TGTGCCAGCAGCTTGGGTACAGGGGTATCGAGCGAGCAGTACTTC. This encodes CASSLGTGVSSEQYF.

J is TRBJ1-1 and V is TRBV20-1, with D possibly matching TRBD1 (6 bases). The CDR3 covers 13 residues. Germline V CDR1 and CDR2: DFQATT, SNEGSKA (reference sequence). V lost 6 bases and J 1 base, leaving 12 bases between the germline ends. The CDR3 sequence is CSARRDTNTEAFF. DNA for the CDR3: TGCAGTGCCAGACGGGACACGAACACTGAAGCTTTCTTT.

The rearrangement joins TRBV30 to TRBJ2-2; a weak D match, TRBD1 (5 bases). Germline CDR1 and CDR2: GTSNPN and SVGIG (reference sequence). The CDR3 has 15 amino acids. The V end lost 2 bases, the J end lost 4 bases, and 14 bases lay between the germline ends. The CDR3 DNA sequence: TGTGCCTGGAGTAGGGGCAGGGCCACCACCGGGGAGCTGTTTTTT. Residues: CAWSRGRATTGELFF.

The chain employs TRBV20-1 and TRBJ2-4; TRBD1 agrees at 8 bases. The CDR3 is made up of 16 amino acids. Germline-derived CDR1 and CDR2 are DFQATT and SNEGSKA (reference sequence). With 6 bases clipped from V and 1 base from J, the junction kept 11 bases outside the gene matches. CDR3 DNA sequence: TGCAGTGCGGGTGCAGGGGGCGCGTGGGCCAAAAACATTCAGTACTTC. Encoded protein: CSAGAGGAWAKNIQYF.

This clonotype was observed at least ten times. V gene TRBV7-9 combines with J gene TRBJ2-7; TRBD1 is a possible D gene (6 bases). In germline, CDR1 is SEHNR, CDR2 FQNEAQ (reference sequence). V was shortened by 10 bases and J by 5 bases, with 18 bases between the two germline ends. The CDR3 contains 13 residues. The CDR3 sequence: CATRRLGANEQYF. The CDR3 DNA reads TGTGCCACCCGAAGGTTGGGGGCTAACGAGCAGTACTTC.

This clonotype was seen at least ten times. The chain links TRBV7-9 to TRBJ2-1; the match to TRBD2 covers 9 bases. V was pared by 2 bases and J by 3 bases, with 8 bases of the junction left unmatched. CDR1 and CDR2 (germline): SEHNR, FQNEAQ (reference sequence). This CDR3 has 17 residues. CDR3: CASSLQGTSRLYNEQFF. Here the CDR3 DNA reads TGTGCCAGCAGCTTACAAGGGACTAGCAGACTCTACAATGAGCAGTTCTTC.

This clonotype was observed at least ten times. V gene TRBV9 combines with J gene TRBJ2-2, with D hard to call. There are 19 residues in the CDR3. V lost 4 bases and J lost 3, with 25 bases in between. The germline V gene has CDR1 SGDLS and CDR2 YYNGEE. Here the CDR3 DNA reads TGTGCCAGCAGCCCCACTCCTCCCAAAATGGCCCGCGACACCGGGGAGCTGTTTTTT. Its translation is CASSPTPPKMARDTGELFF.

The chain couples TRBV11-2 to TRBJ2-5; 12 bases line up with TRBD2. Trimming at V came to 1 base and at J to 1 base, leaving 7 bases not matched to a gene. Germline values: CDR1 SGHAT, CDR2 FQNNGV. The CDR3 spans 18 residues. The CDR3 reads CASSLVPGLAGPQETQYF. In DNA form, the CDR3 reads TGTGCCAGCAGCTTAGTCCCCGGACTAGCGGGACCCCAAGAGACCCAGTACTTC.

A few counts support this clonotype. The genes are TRBV5-1 and TRBJ2-5; 12 bases are shared with TRBD2. The CDR3 runs to 18 residues. Germline V gene lookup returns CDR1 SGHRS and CDR2 YFSETQ. V shed 0 bases and J 4 bases; nucleotides not matched to a gene: 10. This CDR3 reads CASSLAQTSGRIGETQYF. The CDR3 region has the DNA TGCGCCAGCAGCTTGGCCCAGACTAGCGGGAGAATAGGAGAGACCCAGTACTTC. Full variable domain (remainder filled in from reference TRBV5-1 and TRBJ2-5): KAGVTQTPRYLIKTRGQQVTLSCSPISGHRSVSWYQQTPGQGLQFLFEYFSETQRNKGNFPGRFSGRQFSNSRSEMNVSTLELGDSALYLCASSLAQTSGRIGETQYFGPGTRLLVL.

The chain is built from TRBV6-6 and TRBJ1-2; TRBD1 matches 7 bases. The CDR3 runs to 13 residues. The ends lost 6 bases at V and 7 bases at J; junction bases unmatched: 8. Germline CDR1 MNHNY, CDR2 SVGAGI (reference sequence). Here the CDR3 DNA reads TGTGCCAGCAGCCTATCAGGGGGGGGTGGCTACACCTTC. Its translation: CASSLSGGGGYTF.

This clonotype was counted between two and nine times. The gene calls are TRBV27 and TRBJ2-7; the match to TRBD2 covers 15 bases. After removal of 6 bases from V and 1 base from J, the junction contained 16 bases not matched to a gene. In germline, CDR1 is MNHEY, CDR2 SMNVEV (reference sequence). CDR3 length: 20 amino acids. The DNA for the CDR3 is TGTGCCAGCAGCACCCTGAGGACTAGCGGGAGGGCCCTAGAGTCCTACGAGCAGTACTTC. Protein sequence: CASSTLRTSGRALESYEQYF.

The table lists this clonotype with a few counts. The CDR3 reads CASRHSSGSDTQYF. The CDR3 region has the DNA TGTGCCAGCAGACATAGTAGCGGGAGTGATACGCAGTATTTT. The chain couples TRBV14 to TRBJ2-3; TRBD2 matches 9 bases. With 6 bases clipped from V and 6 bases from J, the junction kept 7 bases outside the gene matches. Germline V gene lookup returns CDR1 SGHDN and CDR2 FVKESK. There are 14 residues in the CDR3.

This clonotype was found many times. The V gene is TRBV20-1, the J gene TRBJ2-5; perhaps TRBD2 as D (6 bases). Germline CDR1 and CDR2: DFQATT and SNEGSKA (reference sequence). The CDR3 loop spans 15 amino acids. The V end lost 5 bases, the J end lost 0 bases, and 16 bases lay between the germline ends. In DNA, the CDR3 is TGCAGTGCTGGGAGGAGCGGAGTGTACCAAGAGACCCAGTACTTC. Its translation: CSAGRSGVYQETQYF.

There are a few counts of this clonotype. The rearrangement uses TRBV5-5 and TRBJ2-3; D unclear. Looked up from germline, CDR1 is SGHKS and CDR2 is YYEKEE (reference sequence). The CDR3 runs to 12 residues. V was pared by 2 bases and J by 10 bases, with 11 bases between. The CDR3 DNA is TGTGCCAGCAGCTTTAGAAATCCACCGCAGTATTTT. It is translated as CASSFRNPPQYF.